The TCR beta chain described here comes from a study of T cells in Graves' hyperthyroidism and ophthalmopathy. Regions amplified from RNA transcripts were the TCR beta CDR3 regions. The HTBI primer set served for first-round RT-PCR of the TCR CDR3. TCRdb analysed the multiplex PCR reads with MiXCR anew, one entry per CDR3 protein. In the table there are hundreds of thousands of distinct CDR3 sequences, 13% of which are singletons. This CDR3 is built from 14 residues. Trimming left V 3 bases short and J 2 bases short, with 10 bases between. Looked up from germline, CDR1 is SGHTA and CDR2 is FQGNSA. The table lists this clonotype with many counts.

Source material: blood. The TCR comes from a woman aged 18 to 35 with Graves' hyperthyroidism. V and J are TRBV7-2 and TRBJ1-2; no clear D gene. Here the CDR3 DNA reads TGTGCCAGCAGCTTTGAACCAAAAAACTATGGCTACACCTTC. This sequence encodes CASSFEPKNYGYTF.